A selection of T cell receptor beta chains follows, all from one sample in a study of PD-1 blockade in classical Hodgkin lymphoma. Assay used: immunoSEQ multiplex PCR; TCRdb lists only in-frame clones, some missing. The data contain tens of thousands of clones, 70% to 90% of them singletons. The input for sequencing was peripheral blood mononuclear cells (PBMCs), taken before the fourth cycle of nivolumab. These receptors were obtained from a human donor with classical Hodgkin lymphoma. The CDR3 runs from the conserved cysteine through the conserved F or W.

CDR3aa: CASRDLNTEAFF
j_gene: TRBJ1-1
v_gene: TRBV19
len: 12

CDR3aa: CASSPMDRLNTEAFF
j_gene: TRBJ1-1
v_gene: TRBV7-8
len: 15

CDR3aa: CAISESRGGRNQPQHF
j_gene: TRBJ1-5
v_gene: TRBV10-3
len: 16

CDR3aa: CASSPTGGLKQPQHF
j_gene: TRBJ1-5
v_gene: TRBV7-2
len: 15

CDR3aa: CASSYLRDRVGNEQFF
j_gene: TRBJ2-1
v_gene: TRBV7-9
len: 16

CDR3aa: CASSLDHGDTQYF
j_gene: TRBJ2-3
v_gene: TRBV5-1
len: 13

CDR3aa: CASTAPWGPYEQYF
j_gene: TRBJ2-7
v_gene: TRBV6-5
len: 14

CDR3aa: CASSRPQGIEQYF
j_gene: TRBJ2-7
v_gene: TRBV6-5
len: 13

CDR3aa: CASRGTDNNEQFF
j_gene: TRBJ2-1
v_gene: TRBV2
len: 13

CDR3aa: CASTQSRGAQNTEAFF
j_gene: TRBJ1-1
v_gene: TRBV19
len: 16

CDR3aa: CASTHTMWGDEQFF
j_gene: TRBJ2-1
v_gene: TRBV4-1
len: 14

CDR3aa: CASSPQGRGDTQYF
j_gene: TRBJ2-3
v_gene: TRBV9
len: 14

CDR3aa: CAWRPQATNTEAFF
j_gene: TRBJ1-1
v_gene: TRBV30
len: 14

CDR3aa: CASSLWGSGNTIYF
j_gene: TRBJ1-3
v_gene: TRBV11-2
len: 14